The clone carrying this TCR beta chain appeared many times. Its antigen remains unidentified. The CDR3 is 12 amino acids. The V end lost 5 bases, the J end lost 4 bases, and 8 bases lay between the germline ends. CDR1 and CDR2 from the germline V gene are SGHAT and FQNNGV. The TCRbeta library incorporated unique molecular identifiers. TCRdb ran MiXCR on the PCR reads and lists one entry per CDR3 protein. The sample includes around 210,000 distinct CDR3 sequences, 6.6% seen only once; the top ten take 5.5%. The data stem from a study of T-cell reconstitution after alpha-beta-depleted transplantation in children. General observations from the study: After transplant, at about two months, alpha-beta T cells were reportedly derived from several hundred expanded graft clones. T-cell numbers and diversity, one year after transplant, stemmed largely from T cells that were newly produced.

The chain carries TRBV11-2 and TRBJ1-2; D gene ambiguous. The sequence derives from a boy younger than 10 with acute lymphoblastic leukemia, due to receive a stem cell transplant. Sequencing was performed on PBMCs, taken before TCRalphabeta/CD19-depleted stem cell transplant. The chain's CDR3 is CASSQEIYGYTF. CDR3 bases: TGTGCCAGCAGCCAGGAGATCTATGGCTACACCTTC.